This record concerns one T cell receptor beta chain sequence. Its antigen is not known. This CDR3 contains 16 residues. CDR1 is SGHAT and CDR2 is FQNNGV in the germline V gene. V was pared by 4 bases and J by 4 bases, with 8 bases of the junction left unmatched. Method: immunoSEQ multiplex PCR; TCRdb's copy keeps in-frame clones and lacks some. In the table there are 1.6 million or so clones, about 96% of which are singletons. These data belong to a study of shared clonotypes between healthy human individuals. Findings and limits, study-wide: Compared with memory subsets, naive subsets generally had larger estimated richness. In the sorted subsets, rarefaction showed sequencing was incomplete despite large depth.

The TCR sequence derives from a man aged 30-40 years in good health. The sequenced material came from naive CD4+ T cells sorted from blood. Subset meaning: CD45RA+ positively selected. The chain employs TRBV11-2 and TRBJ2-3, with 10 bases lining up with TRBD1. The CDR3 sequence is CASSSAPGQGSDTQYF. CDR3 bases: TGTGCCAGCAGCTCTGCCCCGGGACAGGGGTCAGATACGCAGTATTTT.